This is a list of T cell receptor beta chains from one sample in a study of blood T cell repertoires in COVID-19. Clones were sequenced by immunoSEQ multiplex PCR, and TCRdb holds only the in-frame ones, with some missing. Found here are tens of thousands of clones, more than 75% of them singletons; the top ten hold 0.95% to 1.5%. The sequencing input was peripheral blood. These TCRs come from an elderly woman with acute or convalescent COVID-19. Each CDR3 is given with its conserved first and last residue. The D gene is left open where the match is weak. Only part of the rows carry a size: once, few, many, or a class if the clone is expanded.

TRBV27 | - | - | CASSNTGILSGNTIYF
TRBV19 | TRBD2 | - | CASSILAGGIQETQYF
TRBV5-1 | - | - | CASSLGGRNEKLFF
TRBV4-1 | - | - | CASSQDQVRGYTF
TRBV4-1 | - | - | CASSQDSSAEAFF
TRBV29-1 | - | - | CSHGSRETQYF
TRBV10-1 | TRBD2 | once | CASSQLAGSQETQYF
TRBV28 | TRBD2 | once | CASSVSGSLDEQYF
TRBV7-2 | - | - | CASSLGRSLSTDTQYF
TRBV10-3 | - | - | CAISGPEGRGSTSNQPQHF
TRBV4-2 | - | - | CASSQDLVNTEAFF
TRBV5-4 | TRBD1 | - | CASSGGGQGQETQYF
TRBV10-1 | TRBD1 | - | CASTRGDRGRTDTQYF
TRBV11-2 | - | - | CASSYTPGQRSEKLFF
TRBV6-5 | TRBD2 | once | CASTRWGGEETQYF
TRBV4-1 | - | few | CASSPTGTPQQYF
TRBV4-2 | - | - | CASSPGTYRLGETQYF
TRBV28 | TRBD2 | - | CASSPLAGGSYNEQFF
TRBV28 | - | - | CASSLFRGIFFEQFF
TRBV5-1 | TRBD2 | - | CASSLEAGGSYEQYF
TRBV19 | TRBD2 | - | CASSISGLAGGSSYNEQFF
TRBV28 | TRBD1 | - | CASEDRGRGYTF
TRBV2 | TRBD2 | - | CASRLTSGASTDTQYF
TRBV6-5 | - | - | CASSLELNTEAFF
TRBV19 | - | - | CASRGGGPQHF
TRBV4-2 | - | - | CASSQEGPNTGELFF
TRBV27 | TRBD2 | - | CASSALTSGRRGDTQYF
TRBV18 | TRBD1 | - | CASSPGQGPLEQYF
TRBV28 | TRBD1 | - | CASSLPTGSETQYF
TRBV24-1 | TRBD1 | - | CATSGTGFTDTGELFF
TRBV7-3 | TRBD2 | - | CASSQLAGGQETQYF
TRBV2 | - | - | CASKRDGSSYEQYF
TRBV9 | - | - | CASSVERGVNEKLFF
TRBV11-2 | TRBD2 | few | CASSFRTSGKNTGELFF
TRBV7-9 | TRBD1 | - | CASSLGQGADGYTF
TRBV28 | TRBD1 | few | CASSLTGGNYGYTF
TRBV5-6 | - | - | CASSPDAGVNSPLHF
TRBV28 | TRBD2 | - | CASSGTSGRFSYEQYF
TRBV7-8 | - | - | CASSPTGKGETQYF
TRBV5-1 | - | - | CASSPQVNQETQYF
TRBV5-1 | TRBD2 | - | CASRTSGGLFNEQFF
TRBV2 | TRBD1 | once | CASSLGQGGYGYTF
TRBV19 | - | - | CARNSSYEQYF
TRBV28 | TRBD1 | - | CASSPTGGKTGGGAFF
TRBV2 | - | - | CASIQQGSGNTIYF
TRBV18 | TRBD1 | - | CASSPGTGTGYTF
TRBV5-3 | TRBD1 | - | CARVTAKDRVGHEQYF
TRBV7-2 | - | - | CASSLIPATGRSGSPLHF
TRBV7-8 | - | - | CASSRPRTANRSNYGYTF
TRBV5-1 | TRBD1 | - | CASRSGTGGYEQYF
TRBV7-9 | TRBD1 | - | CASSLAGTENQPQHF
TRBV5-4 | TRBD2 | few | CASSPTTGGANTGELFF
TRBV19 | TRBD1 | - | CASSAPGGPMDSPLHF
TRBV5-1 | TRBD1 | - | CASSLAGGTGVNEQFF
TRBV28 | TRBD1 | - | CASSFVGTGGSETQYF
TRBV6-5 | TRBD1 | - | CGSGTGNNEKLFF
TRBV28 | - | once | CASSTLGGSNEQFF
TRBV2 | TRBD1 | - | CASSVDRTSGNTIYF
TRBV12-3/TRBV12-4 | TRBD1 | - | CASSLTTGGITFF
TRBV12-3/TRBV12-4 | TRBD2 | - | CASRAGPYEQYF